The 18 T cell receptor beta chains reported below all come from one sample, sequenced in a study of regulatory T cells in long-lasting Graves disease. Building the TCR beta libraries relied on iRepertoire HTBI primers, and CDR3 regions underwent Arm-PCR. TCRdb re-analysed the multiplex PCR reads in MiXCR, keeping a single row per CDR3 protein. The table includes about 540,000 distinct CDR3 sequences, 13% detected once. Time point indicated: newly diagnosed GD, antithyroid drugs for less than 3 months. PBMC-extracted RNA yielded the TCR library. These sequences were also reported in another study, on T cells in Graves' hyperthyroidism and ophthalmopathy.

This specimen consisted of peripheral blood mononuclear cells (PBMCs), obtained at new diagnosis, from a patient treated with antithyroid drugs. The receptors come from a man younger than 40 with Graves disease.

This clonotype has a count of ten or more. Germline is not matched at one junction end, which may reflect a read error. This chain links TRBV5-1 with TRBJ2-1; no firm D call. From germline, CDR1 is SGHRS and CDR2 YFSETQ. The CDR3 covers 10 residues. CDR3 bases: TGCGCCAGCAGCTCCGGCGAGATCTACTTC. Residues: CASSSGEIYF.

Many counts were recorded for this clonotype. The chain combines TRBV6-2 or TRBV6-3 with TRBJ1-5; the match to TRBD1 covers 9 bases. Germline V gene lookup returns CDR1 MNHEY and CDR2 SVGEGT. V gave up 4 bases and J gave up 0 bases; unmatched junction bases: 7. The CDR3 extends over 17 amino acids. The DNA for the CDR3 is TGTGCCAGCAGTTTTCCGGGACAGGGCTATAGCAATCAGCCCCAGCATTTT. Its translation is CASSFPGQGYSNQPQHF.

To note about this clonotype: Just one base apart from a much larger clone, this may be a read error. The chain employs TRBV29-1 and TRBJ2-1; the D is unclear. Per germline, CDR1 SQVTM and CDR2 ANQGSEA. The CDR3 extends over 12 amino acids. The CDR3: CSVERYYNQQFF. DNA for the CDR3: TGCAGCGTTGAAAGATACTACAATCAGCAGTTCTTC.

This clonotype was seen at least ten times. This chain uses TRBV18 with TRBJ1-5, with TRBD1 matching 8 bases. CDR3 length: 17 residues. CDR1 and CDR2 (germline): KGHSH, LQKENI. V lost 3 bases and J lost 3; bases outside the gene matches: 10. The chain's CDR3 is CASSPPTGGIYNQPQHF. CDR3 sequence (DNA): TGTGCCAGCTCACCGCCCACAGGGGGTATATACAATCAGCCCCAGCATTTT.

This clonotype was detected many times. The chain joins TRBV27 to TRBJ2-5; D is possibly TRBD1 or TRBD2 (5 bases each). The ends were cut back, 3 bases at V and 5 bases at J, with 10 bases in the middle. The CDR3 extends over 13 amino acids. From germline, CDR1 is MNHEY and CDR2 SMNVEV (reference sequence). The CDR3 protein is CASSFRGRETQYF. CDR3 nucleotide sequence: TGTGCCAGCAGTTTCCGGGGCCGCGAGACCCAGTACTTC.

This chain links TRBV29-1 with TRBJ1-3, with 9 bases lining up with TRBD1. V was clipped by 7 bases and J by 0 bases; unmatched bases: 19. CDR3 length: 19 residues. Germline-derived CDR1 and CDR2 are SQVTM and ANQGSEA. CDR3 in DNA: TGCAGCGCGTTGGATACTTCCGGGACAGGGCTCCACTCTGGAAACACCATATATTTT. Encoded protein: CSALDTSGTGLHSGNTIYF. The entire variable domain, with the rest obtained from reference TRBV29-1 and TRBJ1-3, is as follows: SAVISQKPSRDICQRGTSLTIQCQVDSQVTMMFWYRQQPGQSLTLIATANQGSEATYESGFVIDKFPISRPNLTFSTLTVSNMSPEDSSIYLCSALDTSGTGLHSGNTIYFGEGSWLTVV.

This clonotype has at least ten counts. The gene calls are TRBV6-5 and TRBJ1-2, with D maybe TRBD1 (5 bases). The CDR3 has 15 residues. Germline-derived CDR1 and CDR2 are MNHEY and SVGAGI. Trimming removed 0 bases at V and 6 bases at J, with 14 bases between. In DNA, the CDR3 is TGTGCCAGCAGTTACTCGAACAGGATCCGGGATGGCTACACCTTC. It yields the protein CASSYSNRIRDGYTF.

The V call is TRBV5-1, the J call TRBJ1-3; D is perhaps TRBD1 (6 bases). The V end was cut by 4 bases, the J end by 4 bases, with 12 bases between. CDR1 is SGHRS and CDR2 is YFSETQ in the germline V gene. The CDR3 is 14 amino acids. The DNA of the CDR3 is TGCGCCAGCAGCCCCTGGACAGAAGGAAACACCATATATTTT. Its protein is CASSPWTEGNTIYF.

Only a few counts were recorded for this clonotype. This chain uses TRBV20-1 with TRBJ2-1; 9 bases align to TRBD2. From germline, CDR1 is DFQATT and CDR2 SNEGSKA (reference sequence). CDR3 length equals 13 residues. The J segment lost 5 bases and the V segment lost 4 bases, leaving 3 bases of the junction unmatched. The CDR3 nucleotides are TGCAGTGCTATTAGCGGGGGCCACAATGAGCAGTTCTTC. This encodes CSAISGGHNEQFF.

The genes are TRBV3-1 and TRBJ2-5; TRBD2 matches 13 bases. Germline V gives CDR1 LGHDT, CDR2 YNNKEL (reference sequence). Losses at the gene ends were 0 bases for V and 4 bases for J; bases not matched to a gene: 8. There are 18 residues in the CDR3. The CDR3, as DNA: TGTGCCAGCAGCCAAGATCGACTAGCGGGAGGAATCCGAGAGACCCAGTACTTC. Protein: CASSQDRLAGGIRETQYF.

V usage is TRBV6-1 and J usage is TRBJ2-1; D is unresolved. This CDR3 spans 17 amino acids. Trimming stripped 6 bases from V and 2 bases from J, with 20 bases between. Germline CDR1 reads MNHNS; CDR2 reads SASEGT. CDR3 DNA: TGTGCCAGCAGCCCTCCACCGGGCCTCCAAACCTACAATGAGCAGTTCTTC. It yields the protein CASSPPPGLQTYNEQFF.

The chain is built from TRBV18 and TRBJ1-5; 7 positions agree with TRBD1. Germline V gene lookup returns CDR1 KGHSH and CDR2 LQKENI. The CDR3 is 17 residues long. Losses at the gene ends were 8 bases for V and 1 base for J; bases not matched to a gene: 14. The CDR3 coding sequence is TGTGCCAGCCGGGGGCAAGCACAGGGGATGAGCAATCAGCCCCAGCATTTT. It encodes CASRGQAQGMSNQPQHF.

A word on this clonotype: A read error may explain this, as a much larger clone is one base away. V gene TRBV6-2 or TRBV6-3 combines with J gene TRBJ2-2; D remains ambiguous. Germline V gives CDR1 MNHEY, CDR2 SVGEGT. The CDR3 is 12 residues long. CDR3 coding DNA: TGTACCAGCAGCCTCTGGGCCGGGGAGCTGTTTTTT. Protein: CTSSLWAGELFF.

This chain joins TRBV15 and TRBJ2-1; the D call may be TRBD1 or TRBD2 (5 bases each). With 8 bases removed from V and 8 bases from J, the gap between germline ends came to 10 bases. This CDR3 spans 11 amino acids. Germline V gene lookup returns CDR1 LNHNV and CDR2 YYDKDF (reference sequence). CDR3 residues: CATRRGDEQFF. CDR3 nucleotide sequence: TGTGCCACCCGCCGGGGCGATGAGCAGTTCTTC.

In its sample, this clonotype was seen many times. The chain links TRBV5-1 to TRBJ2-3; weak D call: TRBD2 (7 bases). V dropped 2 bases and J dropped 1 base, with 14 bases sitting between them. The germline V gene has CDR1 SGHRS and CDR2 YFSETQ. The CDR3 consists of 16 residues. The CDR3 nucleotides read TGCGCCAGCAGCTTCTACGGGGAGGGGGGCACAGATACGCAGTATTTT. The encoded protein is CASSFYGEGGTDTQYF.

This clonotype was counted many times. The CDR3 DNA is TGTGCCAGCAGTTTTAACACTGGCAGCGGGAGACGCGCCTACAATGAGCAGTTCTTC. Residues: CASSFNTGSGRRAYNEQFF. The chain employs TRBV13 and TRBJ2-1; 8 bases align to TRBD2. This CDR3 spans 19 amino acids. The V segment lost 6 bases and the J segment 2 bases; nucleotides outside the gene matches: 18. Germline values: CDR1 PRHDT, CDR2 FYEKMQ (reference sequence).

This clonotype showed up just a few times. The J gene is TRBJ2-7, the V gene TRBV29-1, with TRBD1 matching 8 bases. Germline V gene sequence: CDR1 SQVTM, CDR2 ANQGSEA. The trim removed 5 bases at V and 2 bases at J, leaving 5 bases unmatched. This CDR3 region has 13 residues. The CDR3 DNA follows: TGCAGCGTTCGTCAGGGGGCTACCTACGAGCAGTACTTC. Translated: CSVRQGATYEQYF.

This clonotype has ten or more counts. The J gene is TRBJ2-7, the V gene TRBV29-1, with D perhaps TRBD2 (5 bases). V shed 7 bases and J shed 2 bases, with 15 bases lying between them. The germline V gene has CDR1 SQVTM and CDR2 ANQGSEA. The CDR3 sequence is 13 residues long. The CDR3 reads CSASWEVAYEQYF. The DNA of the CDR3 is TGCAGCGCTAGCTGGGAAGTTGCCTACGAGCAGTACTTC.